This is a list of T cell receptor beta chains from one sample in a study of cytomegalovirus exposure and HLA in healthy donors. Method: immunoSEQ multiplex PCR; TCRdb's copy keeps in-frame clones and lacks some. The sample consists of hundreds of thousands of clones, approximately 90% of them appearing once. The specimen was PBMCs. The receptors here all came from a woman under 30 in good health and CMV-seronegative. The CDR3 runs from the conserved cysteine through the conserved F or W. Each record gives: J gene, D gene, clone size, V gene, CDR3 length, CDR3 protein, CDR3 DNA. The D gene is left open where the match is weak. Clone size is not always given. Where it is, it says once, few, many or a class for expanded clones.

>TRBJ2-1|TRBD2|.|TRBV2|15
CASSSSGRSGNEQFF
TGTGCCAGCAGTTCTAGCGGGAGGTCTGGCAATGAGCAGTTCTTC
>TRBJ2-3|.|.|TRBV9|16
CASSVGAATSTDTQYF
TGTGCCAGCAGCGTAGGGGCAGCCACTAGCACAGATACGCAGTATTTT
>TRBJ1-2|.|.|TRBV20-1|11
CSAMPGYGYTF
TGCAGTGCTATGCCAGGCTATGGCTACACCTTC
>TRBJ1-2|.|few|TRBV2|12
CASSESGGLPTF
TGTGCCAGCAGTGAATCTGGAGGGCTACCGACCTTC
>TRBJ2-7|TRBD2|.|TRBV10-2|13
CASSSGSSYEQYF
TGCGCCAGCAGTAGCGGGAGCTCCTACGAGCAGTACTTC
>TRBJ1-2|.|.|TRBV27|14
CASRPTGRVSGYTF
TGTGCCAGCAGACCAACAGGCAGGGTGTCTGGCTACACCTTC
>TRBJ2-3|TRBD2|.|TRBV4-2|16
CASSQEGAGAIDTQYF
TGTGCCAGCAGCCAAGAAGGGGCGGGAGCGATAGATACGCAGTATTTT
>TRBJ1-1|.|.|TRBV28|13
CASSLETFTEAFF
TGTGCCAGCAGTTTAGAGACATTTACTGAAGCTTTCTTT
>TRBJ2-1|.|.|TRBV7-2|16
CASSRIAESSYNEQFF
TGTGCCAGCAGCAGAATAGCGGAGAGCTCCTACAATGAGCAGTTCTTC
>TRBJ2-7|TRBD2|.|TRBV7-9|17
CASSFPVGGRAGYEQYF
TGTGCCAGCAGCTTTCCCGTGGGCGGGAGGGCCGGGTACGAGCAGTACTTC
>TRBJ1-5|.|many|TRBV5-1|12
CASSLDEGPQHF
TGCGCCAGCAGCTTGGATGAGGGACCCCAGCATTTT
>TRBJ2-2|TRBD1|.|TRBV28|15
CASSLSSGQEGELFF
TGTGCCAGCAGTTTATCGTCCGGACAGGAGGGGGAGCTGTTTTTT
>TRBJ2-1|.|.|TRBV6-5|14
CASSAGQPYNEQFF
TGTGCCAGCAGCGCGGGACAGCCCTACAATGAGCAGTTCTTC
>TRBJ2-2|.|.|TRBV15|14
CATSPIASSGELFF
TGTGCCACCAGCCCCATCGCAAGCTCCGGGGAGCTGTTTTTT
>TRBJ1-2|TRBD1|few|TRBV7-2|15
CASSLAGTGSYGYTF
TGTGCCAGCAGCTTAGCCGGGACAGGGTCCTATGGCTACACCTTC
>TRBJ2-7|.|.|TRBV9|13
CASSGGLPHEQYF
TGTGCCAGCAGCGGGGGACTTCCCCACGAGCAGTACTTC
>TRBJ2-7|.|.|TRBV28|12
CASSLSHYEQYF
TGTGCCAGCAGTTTAAGCCACTACGAGCAGTACTTC
>TRBJ2-2|TRBD1|.|TRBV7-6|15
CASSLGAGGLPWMFF
TGTGCCAGCAGCTTAGGTGCAGGGGGCCTACCTTGGATGTTTTTT
>TRBJ1-2|.|.|TRBV4-1|16
CASSQDTARINYGYTF
TGCGCCAGCAGCCAAGATACTGCGCGTATTAACTATGGCTACACCTTC
>TRBJ2-3|TRBD2|.|TRBV6-7|14
CANNSGRVADTQYF
TGTGCCAACAATAGCGGGAGGGTCGCAGATACGCAGTATTTT
>TRBJ1-6|TRBD1|once|TRBV19|14
CASTLGQGNSPLHF
TGTGCCAGTACCCTCGGACAGGGGAATTCACCCCTCCACTTT
>TRBJ1-1|.|.|TRBV7-2|14
CASSLFPGNTEAFF
TGTGCCAGCAGCTTATTTCCGGGGAACACTGAAGCTTTCTTT
>TRBJ2-5|.|once|TRBV10-1|13
CASSESTWATQYF
TGCGCCAGCAGTGAGTCGACGTGGGCGACCCAGTACTTC
>TRBJ2-5|.|.|TRBV6-1|12
CASKPGEETQYF
TGTGCCAGCAAGCCCGGGGAAGAGACCCAGTACTTC
>TRBJ1-2|.|.|TRBV7-8|15
CASSLGTVANYGYTF
TGTGCCAGCAGCTTAGGGACAGTCGCTAACTATGGCTACACCTTC
>TRBJ2-7|.|.|TRBV10-1|15
CASSISRDITYEQYF
TGCGCCAGCTCTATCTCCCGGGACATCACCTACGAGCAGTACTTC